The sequence of this TCR beta chain was determined in a study of T cell changes during pregnancy in multiple sclerosis (dated by TCRdb to the late 2010s). A note on the overall study: The study looked at changes in the T cell repertoire across pregnancy in women with multiple sclerosis.

From cysteine to phenylalanine, the CDR3 is 14 amino acids long. Only CDR3 DNA is held: 42 bases, read in frame from base 1. V lost 4 bases and J lost 0 bases; the stretch between them is 9 bases long. The germline V gene specifies KGHSH as CDR1 and LQKENI as CDR2. The library came from the immunoSEQ multiplex PCR assay. TCRdb carries this immuneACCESS record with in-frame sequences only. Its versions omit some clonotypes, under half of them owing to an unresolved V gene in the studies checked, with the rest unexplained. Recorded for this sample are about 70,000 clones; 90% to 95% of them occurred a single time. Approximately 2% of the sample comes from the top ten. In the case of this clone: The antigen it binds to is not known. Within one base of it there is no much larger clone, and no base qualities were kept.

The V and J segments used are TRBV18 and TRBJ1-1; the D gene cannot be named for sure. This TCR derives from a female donor in good health, enrolled as a control in a pregnancy study. Specimen: peripheral blood, collected in the second trimester of pregnancy. The CDR3 sequence is CASSLFSVNTEAFF. The DNA sequence is TGTGCCAGCTCACTCTTTAGTGTGAACACTGAAGCTTTCTTT. The reference TRBV18 and TRBJ1-1 proteins fill in what lies around the CDR3, so the full variable domain reads NAGVMQNPRHLVRRRGQEARLRCSPMKGHSHVYWYRQLPEEGLKFMVYLQKENIIDESGMPKERFSAEFPKEGPSILRIQQVVRGDSAAYFCASSLFSVNTEAFFGQGTRLTVV.